A single sample gave rise to the 31 T cell receptor beta chains below, sequenced in a study of blood T cells in healthy people across ages. It was with a sample-barcoded 5' primer and a J-beta primer mix that a second PCR of roughly 7 to 12 cycles was run. TCRdb reprocessed the 5' RACE reads with MiXCR, giving one entry per CDR3 protein. The table records more than 1.4 million distinct CDR3 sequences, 42% of them present only once. Sequences were obtained from blood. The receptors were sampled from a woman aged 18-29 years in good health.

The rearrangement links TRBV30 to TRBJ1-2; TRBD1 is a possible D gene (6 bases). This CDR3 comprises 14 residues. V lost 2 bases to trimming and J lost 4 bases, with 14 bases between them. Looked up from germline, CDR1 is GTSNPN and CDR2 is SVGIG (reference sequence). The CDR3 coding sequence is TGTGCCTGGAGTCCGGGGCAGGGGAGCTATGGCTACACCTTC. This sequence encodes CAWSPGQGSYGYTF.

The chain has TRBV2 and TRBJ2-7, with TRBD2 matching over 11 bases. The J call is doubtful: the DNA matches TRBJ2-5 better. The CDR3 length is 15 residues. CDR1 is SNHLY, CDR2 FYNNEI, per germline. The CDR3 region is CASSETGLAGETQYF. The CDR3 nucleotides read TGTGCCAGCAGCGAGACCGGACTAGCGGGAGAGACCCAGTACTTC.

Notes on this clonotype: The junction departs from the called germline gene at one end, perhaps through a read error. The chain employs TRBV12-3 or TRBV12-4 and TRBJ2-1; possibly TRBD1 for D (5 bases). The CDR3 totals 16 residues. The CDR3 DNA sequence: TGTGCCAGCAGACCCCCCGTAAAAGGGGATTACAATAAGCAGTTCTTC. This translates into CASRPPVKGDYNKQFF.

This clonotype occurred many times. One end of the junction fails to match germline, which may point to a read error. The chain has TRBV9 and TRBJ2-3; 8 nucleotides match TRBD2. The CDR3 totals 14 residues. Germline values: CDR1 SGDLS, CDR2 YYNGEE. CDR3 DNA sequence: TGCGCCAGCAGCCCTAGCGGGAGCACAGATACGCAGTATTTT. This codes for CASSPSGSTDTQYF.

This clonotype showed up just once. This sequence joins TRBV28 and TRBJ1-5; a possible D gene is TRBD1 (6 bases). Germline loops: CDR1 MDHEN, CDR2 SYDVKM. This CDR3 has 16 residues. Trimming left V 2 bases short and J 0 bases short, with 11 bases between. The CDR3 protein is CASSLLAGASNQPQHF. CDR3 nucleotide sequence: TGTGCCAGCAGTTTACTGGCAGGGGCTAGCAATCAGCCCCAGCATTTT.

This clonotype was recorded only once. The chain recombines TRBV7-2 with TRBJ1-2, with 7 bases identical to TRBD1. Germline CDR1 is SGHTA and CDR2 is FQGNSA. V was clipped by 5 bases and J by 0 bases; unmatched bases: 12. The CDR3 spans 17 residues. The CDR3 DNA is TGTGCCAGCAGCCACTATTTAGACAGGGAGGCTAACTATGGCTACACCTTC. Translating it yields CASSHYLDREANYGYTF.

The rearrangement joins TRBV12-3 or TRBV12-4 to TRBJ2-1; tentatively, D is TRBD2 (7 bases). CDR3 length: 17 amino acids. Trimming stripped 8 bases from V and 4 bases from J, with 24 bases between. CDR3 nucleotides: TGTGCCAGCTCCGGGGCAGGGGAGGCGGGAGTTTACAATGAGCAGTTCTTC. Amino acids: CASSGAGEAGVYNEQFF.

V and J are TRBV12-3 or TRBV12-4 and TRBJ2-5; D gene uncertain. The CDR3 totals 12 residues. V lost 6 bases to trimming and J lost 11 bases, with 16 bases between them. CDR3 nucleotides: TGTGCCAGCAGCCCTTATACAAGTGAGCAGTACTTC. Protein product: CASSPYTSEQYF.

The chain carries TRBV2 and TRBJ1-5, with 8 nucleotides matching TRBD1. The CDR3 loop spans 14 amino acids. In germline, CDR1 is SNHLY, CDR2 FYNNEI. Unmatched junction bases numbered 5, after V lost 5 bases and J lost 5 bases. As DNA, the CDR3 is TGTGCCAGCAGTCGGACAGGGACTGATCAGCCCCAGCATTTT. It yields the protein CASSRTGTDQPQHF.

The chain is built from TRBV4-1 and TRBJ1-5, with D unclear. Germline V CDR1 and CDR2: MGHRA, YSYEKL. This CDR3 region has 17 residues. V lost 0 bases and J 0 bases, leaving 12 bases between the germline ends. The CDR3 nucleotides are TGCGCCAGCAGCCAAGAACGGGGAGGGTATAGCAATCAGCCCCAGCATTTT. This sequence encodes CASSQERGGYSNQPQHF.

This clonotype showed up just a few times. This sequence joins TRBV3-1 and TRBJ2-6; 7 bases match TRBD2. The CDR3 extends over 19 amino acids. J gave up 0 bases and V 6 bases, and 14 bases lay outside the gene matches. Germline lookup yields CDR1 LGHDT and CDR2 YNNKEL (reference sequence). This CDR3 is CASSPPRSGIPSGANVLTF. The CDR3 nucleotides read TGTGCCAGCAGTCCCCCTCGCAGCGGGATCCCCTCTGGGGCCAACGTCCTGACTTTC. Based on the CDR3 plus reference TRBV3-1 and TRBJ2-6, the full variable domain is DTAVSQTPKYLVTQMGNDKSIKCEQNLGHDTMYWYKQDSKKFLKIMFSYNNKELIINETVPNRFSPKSPDKAHLNLHINSLELGDSAVYFCASSPPRSGIPSGANVLTFGAGSRLTVL.

This clonotype has a handful of counts. The chain carries TRBV18 and TRBJ2-1; TRBD2 aligns across 14 bases. V trimming: 3 bases; J trimming: 8 bases; junction bases outside the gene matches: 15. This CDR3 contains 19 residues. The germline V gene encodes CDR1 KGHSH and CDR2 LQKENI. CDR3 DNA sequence: TGTGCCAGCTCACCGCGTGTTAAGACTAGCGGGAGGGCCATCGATGAGCAGTTCTTC. Its translation: CASSPRVKTSGRAIDEQFF. The entire variable domain, with the rest obtained from reference TRBV18 and TRBJ2-1, is as follows: NAGVMQNPRHLVRRRGQEARLRCSPMKGHSHVYWYRQLPEEGLKFMVYLQKENIIDESGMPKERFSAEFPKEGPSILRIQQVVRGDSAAYFCASSPRVKTSGRAIDEQFFGPGTRLTVL.

This clonotype turned up a few times. The chain combines TRBV29-1 with TRBJ2-7; D possibly corresponds to TRBD2 (6 bases). The CDR3 contains 15 residues. Looked up from germline, CDR1 is SQVTM and CDR2 is ANQGSEA. Trimming pared 2 bases from V and 0 bases from J, leaving 14 bases between. The CDR3 DNA reads TGCAGCGTTGAACTTATGAGCGGGTACTCCTACGAGCAGTACTTC. It encodes CSVELMSGYSYEQYF.

The chain employs TRBV18 and TRBJ2-4; weak D call: TRBD1 (6 bases). The last part of the DNA fits TRBJ2-7 better; the J call may be wrong. This CDR3 comprises 14 residues. CDR1 and CDR2 from the germline V gene are KGHSH and LQKENI. The CDR3 loop is CASFEQGINYEQYF. Here the CDR3 DNA reads TGTGCCAGCTTTGAACAGGGTATTAACTACGAGCAGTACTTC.

Concerning this clonotype itself: A much more abundant neighbour one base away suggests this may be a read error. The chain employs TRBV18 and TRBJ2-5; 11 positions match TRBD2. The end of the DNA fits TRBJ2-7 better, so the J call may be wrong. This CDR3 comprises 14 residues. Germline CDR1 and CDR2: KGHSH and LQKENI. CDR3 nucleotides: TGTGCCAACTCTGTGACTAGCGGGATATACGAGCAGTACTTC. It codes for CANSVTSGIYEQYF.

The rearrangement uses TRBV14 and TRBJ2-7, with D perhaps TRBD2 (6 bases). With 4 bases removed from V and 6 bases from J, the gap between germline ends came to 19 bases. Germline assignment: CDR1 SGHDN and CDR2 FVKESK. The CDR3 is made up of 15 amino acids. CDR3 loop: CASSPVNLLGGEQYF. CDR3 coding DNA: TGTGCCAGCAGCCCGGTTAACCTTCTGGGAGGCGAGCAGTACTTC.

This clonotype was seen only a few times. The chain joins TRBV14 to TRBJ1-1, with D unclear. This CDR3 comprises 12 residues. Looked up from germline, CDR1 is SGHDN and CDR2 is FVKESK. V shed 3 bases and J shed 7 bases, with 9 bases lying between them. In DNA, the CDR3 is TGTGCCAGCAGCCAGTTAAGGTTTGAAGCTTTCTTT. It yields the protein CASSQLRFEAFF.

This clonotype has a handful of counts. This rearrangement joins TRBV20-1 to TRBJ2-5, with TRBD2 identical over 12 bases. CDR1 is DFQATT and CDR2 is SNEGSKA in the germline V gene (reference sequence). J gave up 3 bases and V 5 bases, and 4 bases lay outside the gene matches. This CDR3 comprises 14 residues. The CDR3 DNA sequence: TGCAGTGCTTCTAGGACTAGCGGGAAAGAGACCCAGTACTTC. Translation: CSASRTSGKETQYF.

On this clonotype itself: A clone one base away is much larger, so this may be a read error. V is TRBV7-2 and J is TRBJ2-4, with no clear D. The CDR3 loop spans 11 amino acids. Germline-derived CDR1 and CDR2 are SGHTA and FQGNSA. The V and J ends lost 3 bases and 9 bases respectively, with 6 bases between them. The CDR3 spells CASSFQSIQYF. The CDR3 nucleotides are TGTGCCAGCAGCTTCCAAAGCATTCAGTACTTC.

The rearrangement joins TRBV10-1 to TRBJ2-3; D gene uncertain. The V end lost 9 bases, the J end lost 0 bases, and 10 bases lay between the germline ends. This CDR3 region has 13 residues. The germline V gene encodes CDR1 WNHNN and CDR2 SYGVQD (reference sequence). The chain's CDR3 is CASDGRSTDTQYF. In nucleotides, the CDR3 is TGCGCCAGTGACGGACGGAGCACAGATACGCAGTATTTT.

This clonotype was seen a few times. The V call is TRBV29-1, the J call TRBJ2-7, with TRBD2 identical over 7 bases. J lost 5 bases, V lost 4 bases, and 5 bases had no gene match. This CDR3 has 12 amino acids. Germline V gives CDR1 SQVTM, CDR2 ANQGSEA. The DNA for the CDR3 is TGCAGCGTTGGGGGGGGAGTGGACGAGCAGTACTTC. Its translation is CSVGGGVDEQYF.

There are a few counts of this clonotype. The chain couples TRBV5-1 to TRBJ2-2, with D possibly being TRBD1 (5 bases). This CDR3 is built from 17 residues. Germline V lookup: CDR1 SGHRS, CDR2 YFSETQ. Trimming stripped 0 bases from V and 0 bases from J, with 12 bases between. The CDR3 loop reads CASSLAWGTTNTGELFF. As DNA, the CDR3 is TGCGCCAGCAGCTTGGCGTGGGGCACTACGAACACCGGGGAGCTGTTTTTT. Looking up the rest from reference TRBV5-1 and TRBJ2-2 gives the full variable domain: KAGVTQTPRYLIKTRGQQVTLSCSPISGHRSVSWYQQTPGQGLQFLFEYFSETQRNKGNFPGRFSGRQFSNSRSEMNVSTLELGDSALYLCASSLAWGTTNTGELFFGEGSRLTVL.

The chain carries TRBV15 and TRBJ2-1; D unresolved. Germline-derived CDR1 and CDR2 are LNHNV and YYDKDF (reference sequence). V shed 3 bases and J shed 6 bases, with 3 bases lying between them. CDR3 length equals 11 residues. The CDR3 spells CATSRCNEQFF. The CDR3 DNA follows: TGTGCCACCAGCAGGTGCAATGAGCAGTTCTTC. Complete variable domain (other parts from reference TRBV15 and TRBJ2-1): DAMVIQNPRYQVTQFGKPVTLSCSQTLNHNVMYWYQQKSSQAPKLLFHYYDKDFNNEADTPDNFQSRRPNTSFCFLDIRSPGLGDTAMYLCATSRCNEQFFGPGTRLTVL.

This clonotype has just a few counts. The V gene is TRBV12-3 or TRBV12-4, the J gene TRBJ2-3; D is uncertain. The CDR3 is 12 amino acids. Trimming removed 1 base from V and 10 bases from J, with 9 bases in between. In DNA form, the CDR3 reads TGTGCCAGCAGTTTAGGGCCCTATGCGCAGTATTTT. Translation gives CASSLGPYAQYF.

This chain links TRBV20-1 with TRBJ2-3; 12 bases align to TRBD2. Germline V gene lookup returns CDR1 DFQATT and CDR2 SNEGSKA (reference sequence). J gave up 6 bases and V 1 base, and 8 bases lay outside the gene matches. CDR3 size: 16 residues. CDR3: CSARGPTSGSPDTQYF. The CDR3 DNA reads as TGCAGTGCTAGAGGACCGACTAGCGGGAGCCCCGATACGCAGTATTTT.

This clonotype was counted only a few times. The V call is TRBV12-3 or TRBV12-4, the J call TRBJ2-3; 8 bases are a match to TRBD1. With V trimmed by 5 bases and J by 7 bases, 11 bases remained unmatched. The CDR3 length is 15 residues. The CDR3 is CASSMTDRGHNTQYF. Written as DNA, the CDR3 is TGTGCCAGCAGTATGACCGACAGGGGACACAATACGCAGTATTTT.

As to this clonotype: A clone one base away is much larger, so this may be a read error. The gene calls are TRBV29-1 and TRBJ2-7; 8 bases agree with TRBD2. The CDR3 consists of 13 residues. The germline V gene has CDR1 SQVTM and CDR2 ANQGSEA. V dropped 7 bases and J dropped 4; count of bases not matched to a gene: 9. Here the CDR3 DNA reads TGCAGCGGGATCGGACTAGCAGATTACGAGCAGTACTTC. It encodes CSGIGLADYEQYF.

This chain uses TRBV28 with TRBJ2-7; the D gene is possibly TRBD1 (6 bases). Trimming removed 6 bases at V and 4 bases at J, with 10 bases between. The CDR3 consists of 12 residues. Germline V gene data show CDR1 as MDHEN and CDR2 as SYDVKM. The CDR3 loop reads CASRQTGYEQYF. In nucleotides, the CDR3 is TGTGCCAGCAGGCAAACAGGGTACGAGCAGTACTTC.

The V and J genes are TRBV10-3 and TRBJ2-5; D is unresolved. Germline V lookup: CDR1 ENHRY, CDR2 SYGVKD. CDR3 length equals 11 residues. V was cut by 6 bases and J by 11 bases, with 13 bases left in between. CDR3 nucleotide sequence: TGTGCCATCAGGGAAGCTGATGAGCAGTACTTC. It translates to CAIREADEQYF.

The gene calls are TRBV3-1 and TRBJ1-4; D is undetermined. This CDR3 is 14 amino acids long. Trimming removed 1 base at V and 2 bases at J, with 5 bases between. The germline V gene encodes CDR1 LGHDT and CDR2 YNNKEL (reference sequence). The CDR3 DNA is TGTGCCAGCAGCCAAGTACAGACTAATGAAAAACTGTTTTTT. It encodes CASSQVQTNEKLFF.

This clonotype was recorded at least ten times. The J gene is TRBJ2-3, the V gene TRBV27, with unresolved D. This CDR3 is built from 16 residues. Germline V gives CDR1 MNHEY, CDR2 SMNVEV (reference sequence). V lost 3 bases and J lost 2, with 15 bases in between. The CDR3 DNA follows: TGTGCCAGCAGTTTCGCCACGGCTTATTTCACAGATACGCAGTATTTT. It translates to CASSFATAYFTDTQYF.